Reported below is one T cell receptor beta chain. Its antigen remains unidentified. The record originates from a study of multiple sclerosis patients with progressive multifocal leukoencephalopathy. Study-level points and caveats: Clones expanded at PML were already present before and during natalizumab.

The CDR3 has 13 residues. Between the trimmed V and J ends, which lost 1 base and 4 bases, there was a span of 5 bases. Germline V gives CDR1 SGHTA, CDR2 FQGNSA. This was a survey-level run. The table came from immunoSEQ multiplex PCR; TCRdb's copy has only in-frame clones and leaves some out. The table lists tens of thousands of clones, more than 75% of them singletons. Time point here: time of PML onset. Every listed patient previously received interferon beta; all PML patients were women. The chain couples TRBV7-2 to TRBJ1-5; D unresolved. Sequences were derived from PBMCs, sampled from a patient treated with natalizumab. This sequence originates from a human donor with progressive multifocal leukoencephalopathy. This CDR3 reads CASSLVGNQPQHF. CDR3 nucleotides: TGTGCCAGCAGCTTAGTGGGAAATCAGCCCCAGCATTTT.